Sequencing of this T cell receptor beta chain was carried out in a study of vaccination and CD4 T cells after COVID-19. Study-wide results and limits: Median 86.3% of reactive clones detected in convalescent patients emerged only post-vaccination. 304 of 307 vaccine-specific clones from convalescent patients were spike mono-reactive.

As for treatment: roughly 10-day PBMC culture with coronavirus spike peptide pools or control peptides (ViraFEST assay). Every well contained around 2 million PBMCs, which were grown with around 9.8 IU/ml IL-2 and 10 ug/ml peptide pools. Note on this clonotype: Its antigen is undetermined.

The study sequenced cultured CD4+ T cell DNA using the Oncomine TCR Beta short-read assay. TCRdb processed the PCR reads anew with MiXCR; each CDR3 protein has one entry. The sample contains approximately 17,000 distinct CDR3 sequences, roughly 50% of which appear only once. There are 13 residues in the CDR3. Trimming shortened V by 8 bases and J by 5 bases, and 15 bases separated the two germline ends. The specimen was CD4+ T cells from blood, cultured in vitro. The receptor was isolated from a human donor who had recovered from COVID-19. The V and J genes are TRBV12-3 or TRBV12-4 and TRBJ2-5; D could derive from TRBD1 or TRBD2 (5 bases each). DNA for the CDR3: TGTGCCAGCCACCCGGGACCCAGGGAGACCCAGTACTTC. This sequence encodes CASHPGPRETQYF.